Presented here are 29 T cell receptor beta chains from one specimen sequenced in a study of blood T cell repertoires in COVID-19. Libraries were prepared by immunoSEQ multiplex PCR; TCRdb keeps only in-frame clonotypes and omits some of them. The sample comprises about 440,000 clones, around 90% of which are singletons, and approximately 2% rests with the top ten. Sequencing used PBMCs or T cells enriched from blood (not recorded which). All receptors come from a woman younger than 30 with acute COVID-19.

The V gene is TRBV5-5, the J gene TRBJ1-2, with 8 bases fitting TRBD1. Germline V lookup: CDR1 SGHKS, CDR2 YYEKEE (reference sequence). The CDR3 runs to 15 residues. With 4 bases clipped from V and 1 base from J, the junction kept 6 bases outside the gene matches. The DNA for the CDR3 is TGTGCCAGCAGCCGCTCAGGGGGCGATAACTATGGCTACACCTTC. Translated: CASSRSGGDNYGYTF.

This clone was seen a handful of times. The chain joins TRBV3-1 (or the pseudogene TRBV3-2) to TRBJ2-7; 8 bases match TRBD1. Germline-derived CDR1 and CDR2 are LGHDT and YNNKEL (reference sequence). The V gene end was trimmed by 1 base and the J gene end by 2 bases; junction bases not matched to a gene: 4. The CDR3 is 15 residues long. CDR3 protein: CASSQGTGLPYEQYF. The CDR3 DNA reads TGTGCCAGCAGCCAAGGGACAGGGCTCCCCTACGAGCAGTACTTC.

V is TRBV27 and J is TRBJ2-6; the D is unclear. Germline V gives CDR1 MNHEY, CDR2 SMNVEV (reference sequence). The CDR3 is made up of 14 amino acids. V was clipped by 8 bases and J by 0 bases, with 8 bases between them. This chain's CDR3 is CASALLSGANVLTF. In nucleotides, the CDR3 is TGTGCCAGCGCCCTACTCTCTGGGGCCAACGTCCTGACTTTC. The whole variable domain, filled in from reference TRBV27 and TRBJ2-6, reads EAQVTQNPRYLITVTGKKLTVTCSQNMNHEYMSWYRQDPGLGLRQIYYSMNVEVTDKGDVPEGYKVSRKEKRNFPLILESPSPNQTSLYFCASALLSGANVLTFGAGSRLTVL.

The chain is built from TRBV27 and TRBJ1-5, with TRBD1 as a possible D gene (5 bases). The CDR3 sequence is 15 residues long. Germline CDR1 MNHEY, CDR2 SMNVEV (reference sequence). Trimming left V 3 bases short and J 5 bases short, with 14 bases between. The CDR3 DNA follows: TGTGCCAGCAGTTTGGGGGGAGGGAACGATCAGCCCCAGCATTTT. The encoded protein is CASSLGGGNDQPQHF.

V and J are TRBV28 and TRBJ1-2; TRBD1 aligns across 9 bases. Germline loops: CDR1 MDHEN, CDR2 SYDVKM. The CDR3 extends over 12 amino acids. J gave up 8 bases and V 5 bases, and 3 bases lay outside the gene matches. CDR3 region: CASSRTGDGYTF. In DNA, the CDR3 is TGTGCCAGCAGTAGGACAGGGGACGGCTACACCTTC.

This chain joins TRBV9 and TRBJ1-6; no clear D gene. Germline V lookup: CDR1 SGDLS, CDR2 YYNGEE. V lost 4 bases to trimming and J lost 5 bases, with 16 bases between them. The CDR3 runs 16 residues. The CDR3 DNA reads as TGTGCCAGCAGCAAAAACCCCAGTCCCAATAATTCACCCCTCCACTTT. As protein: CASSKNPSPNNSPLHF.

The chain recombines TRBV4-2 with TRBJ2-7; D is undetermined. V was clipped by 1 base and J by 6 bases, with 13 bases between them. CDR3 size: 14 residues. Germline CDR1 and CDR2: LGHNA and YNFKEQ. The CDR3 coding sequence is TGTGCCAGCAGCCAAGTAGGCCAGGATGCCGAGCAGTACTTC. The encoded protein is CASSQVGQDAEQYF.

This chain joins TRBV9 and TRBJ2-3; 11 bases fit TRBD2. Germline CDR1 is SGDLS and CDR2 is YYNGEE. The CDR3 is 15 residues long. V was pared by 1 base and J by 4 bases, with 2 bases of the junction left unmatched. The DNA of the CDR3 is TGTGCCAGCAGCGTATGGGGACTAGCGGCAGATACGCAGTATTTT. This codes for CASSVWGLAADTQYF. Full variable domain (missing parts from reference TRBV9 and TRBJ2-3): DSGVTQTPKHLITATGQRVTLRCSPRSGDLSVYWYQQSLDQGLQFLIQYYNGEERAKGNILERFSAQQFPDLHSELNLSSLELGDSALYFCASSVWGLAADTQYFGPGTRLTVL.

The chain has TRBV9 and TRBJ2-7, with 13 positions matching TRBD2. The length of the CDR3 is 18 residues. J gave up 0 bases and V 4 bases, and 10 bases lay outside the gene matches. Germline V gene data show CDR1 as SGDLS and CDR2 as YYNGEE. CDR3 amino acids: CASSLSAGTSGVSYEQYF. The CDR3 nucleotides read TGTGCCAGCAGCCTCTCGGCCGGGACTAGCGGGGTCTCCTACGAGCAGTACTTC. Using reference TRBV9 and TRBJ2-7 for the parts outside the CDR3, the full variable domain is DSGVTQTPKHLITATGQRVTLRCSPRSGDLSVYWYQQSLDQGLQFLIQYYNGEERAKGNILERFSAQQFPDLHSELNLSSLELGDSALYFCASSLSAGTSGVSYEQYFGPGTRLTVT.

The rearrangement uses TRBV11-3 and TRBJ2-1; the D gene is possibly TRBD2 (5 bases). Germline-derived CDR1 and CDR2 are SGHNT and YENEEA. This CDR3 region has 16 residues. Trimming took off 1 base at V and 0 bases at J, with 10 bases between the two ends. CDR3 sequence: CASSLAGSISYNEQFF. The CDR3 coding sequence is TGTGCCAGCAGCTTAGCTGGGAGCATCTCCTACAATGAGCAGTTCTTC.

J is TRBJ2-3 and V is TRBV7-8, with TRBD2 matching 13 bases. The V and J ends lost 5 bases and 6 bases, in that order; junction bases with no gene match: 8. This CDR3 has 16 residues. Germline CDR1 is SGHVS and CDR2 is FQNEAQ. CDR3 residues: CASSATSGRAWDTQYF. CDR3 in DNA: TGTGCCAGCAGCGCAACTAGCGGGAGGGCCTGGGATACGCAGTATTTT.

As DNA, the CDR3 is TGTGCCAGCAGCCAAGAGGGCGATGGCTACACCTTC. Its protein is CASSQEGDGYTF. The gene calls are TRBV11-2 and TRBJ1-2; D remains ambiguous. CDR3 length: 12 amino acids. The V and J ends lost 5 bases and 6 bases respectively, with 10 bases between them. Per germline, CDR1 SGHAT and CDR2 FQNNGV. Full variable domain (rest looked up from reference TRBV11-2 and TRBJ1-2): EAGVAQSPRYKIIEKRQSVAFWCNPISGHATLYWYQQILGQGPKLLIQFQNNGVVDDSQLPKDRFSAERLKGVDSTLKIQPAKLEDSAVYLCASSQEGDGYTFGSGTRLTVV.

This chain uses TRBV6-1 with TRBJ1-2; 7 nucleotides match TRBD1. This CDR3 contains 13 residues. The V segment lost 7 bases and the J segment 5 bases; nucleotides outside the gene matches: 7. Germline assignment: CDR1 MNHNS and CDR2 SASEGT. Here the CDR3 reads CASKKRGRYGYTF. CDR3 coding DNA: TGTGCCAGCAAAAAGAGGGGGCGTTATGGCTACACCTTC.

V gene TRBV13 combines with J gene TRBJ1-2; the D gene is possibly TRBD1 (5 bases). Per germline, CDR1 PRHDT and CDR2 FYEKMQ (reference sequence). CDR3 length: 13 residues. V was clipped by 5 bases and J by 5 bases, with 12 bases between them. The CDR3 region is CASSPAGGYGYTF. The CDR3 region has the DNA TGTGCCAGCAGCCCCGCCGGGGGGTATGGCTACACCTTC. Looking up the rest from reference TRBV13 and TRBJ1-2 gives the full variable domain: AAGVIQSPRHLIKEKRETATLKCYPIPRHDTVYWYQQGPGQDPQFLISFYEKMQSDKGSIPDRFSAQQFSDYHSELNMSSLELGDSALYFCASSPAGGYGYTFGSGTRLTVV.

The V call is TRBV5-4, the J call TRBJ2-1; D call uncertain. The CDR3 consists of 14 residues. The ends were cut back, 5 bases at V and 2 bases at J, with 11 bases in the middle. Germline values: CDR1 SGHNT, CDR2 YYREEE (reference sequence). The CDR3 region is CASSQASTYNEQFF. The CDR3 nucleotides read TGTGCCAGCAGTCAAGCTTCGACCTACAATGAGCAGTTCTTC. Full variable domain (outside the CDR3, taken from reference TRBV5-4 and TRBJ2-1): ETGVTQSPTHLIKTRGQQVTLRCSSQSGHNTVSWYQQALGQGPQFIFQYYREEENGRGNFPPRFSGLQFPNYSSELNVNALELDDSALYLCASSQASTYNEQFFGPGTRLTVL.

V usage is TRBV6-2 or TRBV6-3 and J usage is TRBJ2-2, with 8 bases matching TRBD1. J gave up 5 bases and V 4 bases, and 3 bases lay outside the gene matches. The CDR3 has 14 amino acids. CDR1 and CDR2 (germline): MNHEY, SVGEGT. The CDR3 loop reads CASSWTGKTGELFF. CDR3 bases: TGTGCCAGCAGTTGGACAGGGAAAACCGGGGAGCTGTTTTTT.

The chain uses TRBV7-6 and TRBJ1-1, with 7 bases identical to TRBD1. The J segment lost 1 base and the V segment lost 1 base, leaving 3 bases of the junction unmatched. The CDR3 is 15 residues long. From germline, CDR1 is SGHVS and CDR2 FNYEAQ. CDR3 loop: CASSLGAGGNTEAFF. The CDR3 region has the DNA TGTGCCAGCAGCTTAGGGGCAGGGGGGAACACTGAAGCTTTCTTT. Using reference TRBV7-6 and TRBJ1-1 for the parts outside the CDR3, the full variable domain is GAGVSQSPRYKVTKRGQDVALRCDPISGHVSLYWYRQALGQGPEFLTYFNYEAQQDKSGLPNDRFSAERPEGSISTLTIQRTEQRDSAMYRCASSLGAGGNTEAFFGQGTRLTVV.

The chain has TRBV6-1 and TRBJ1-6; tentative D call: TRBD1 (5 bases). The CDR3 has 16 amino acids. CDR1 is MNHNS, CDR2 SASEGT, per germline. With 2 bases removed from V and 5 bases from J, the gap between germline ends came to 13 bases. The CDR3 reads CASSERGSPNNSPLHF. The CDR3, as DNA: TGTGCCAGCAGTGAAAGGGGCTCTCCCAATAATTCACCCCTCCACTTT.

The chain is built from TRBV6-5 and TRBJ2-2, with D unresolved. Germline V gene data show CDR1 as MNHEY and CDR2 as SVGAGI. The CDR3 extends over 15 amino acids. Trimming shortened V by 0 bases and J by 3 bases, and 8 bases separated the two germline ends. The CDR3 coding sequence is TGTGCCAGCAGTTACTCGATCTATGACACCGGGGAGCTGTTTTTT. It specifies CASSYSIYDTGELFF.

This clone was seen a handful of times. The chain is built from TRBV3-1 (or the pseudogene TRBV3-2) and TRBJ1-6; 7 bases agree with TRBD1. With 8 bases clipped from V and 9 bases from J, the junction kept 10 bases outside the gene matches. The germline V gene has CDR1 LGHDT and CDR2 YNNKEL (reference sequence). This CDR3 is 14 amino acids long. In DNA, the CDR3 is TGTGCCAGCTGGAGACAGGGAAGTCCTTCACCCCTCCACTTT. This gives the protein CASWRQGSPSPLHF.

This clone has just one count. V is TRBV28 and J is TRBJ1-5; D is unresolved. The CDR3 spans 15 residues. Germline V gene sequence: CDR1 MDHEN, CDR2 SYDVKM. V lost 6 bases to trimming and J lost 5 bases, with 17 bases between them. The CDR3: CASRLETRWDQPQHF. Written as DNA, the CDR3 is TGTGCCAGCAGATTAGAGACTCGCTGGGATCAGCCCCAGCATTTT.

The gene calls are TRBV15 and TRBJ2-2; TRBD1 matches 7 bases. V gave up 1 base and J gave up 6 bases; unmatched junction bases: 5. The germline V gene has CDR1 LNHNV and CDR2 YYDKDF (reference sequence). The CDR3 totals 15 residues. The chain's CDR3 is CATSRVDRDAGELFF. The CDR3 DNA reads TGTGCCACCAGCAGAGTAGACAGGGATGCCGGGGAGCTGTTTTTT.

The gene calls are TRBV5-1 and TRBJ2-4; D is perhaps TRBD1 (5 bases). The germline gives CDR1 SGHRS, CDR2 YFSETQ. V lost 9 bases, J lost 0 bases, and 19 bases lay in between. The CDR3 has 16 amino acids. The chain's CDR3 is CATERPRALAKNIQYF. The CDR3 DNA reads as TGCGCCACAGAGCGTCCCAGGGCCTTAGCCAAAAACATTCAGTACTTC.

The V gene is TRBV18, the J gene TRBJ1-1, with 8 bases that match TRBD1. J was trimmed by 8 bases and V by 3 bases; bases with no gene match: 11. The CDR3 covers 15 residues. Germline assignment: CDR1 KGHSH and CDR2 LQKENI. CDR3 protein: CASSPAQGARLEAFF. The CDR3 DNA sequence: TGTGCCAGCTCACCTGCCCAGGGGGCTCGTTTAGAAGCTTTCTTT.

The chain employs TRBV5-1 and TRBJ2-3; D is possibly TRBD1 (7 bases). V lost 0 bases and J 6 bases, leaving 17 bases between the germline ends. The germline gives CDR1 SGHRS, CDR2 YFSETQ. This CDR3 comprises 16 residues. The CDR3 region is CASSLANEQGRDTQYF. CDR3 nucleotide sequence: TGCGCCAGCAGCTTGGCCAATGAACAGGGGAGGGATACGCAGTATTTT.

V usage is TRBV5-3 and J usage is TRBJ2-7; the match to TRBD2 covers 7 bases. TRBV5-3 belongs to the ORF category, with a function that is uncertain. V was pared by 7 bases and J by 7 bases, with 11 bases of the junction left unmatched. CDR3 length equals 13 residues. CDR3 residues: CARPWDYLGEQYF. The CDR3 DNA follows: TGTGCCAGACCGTGGGACTACTTGGGGGAGCAGTACTTC.

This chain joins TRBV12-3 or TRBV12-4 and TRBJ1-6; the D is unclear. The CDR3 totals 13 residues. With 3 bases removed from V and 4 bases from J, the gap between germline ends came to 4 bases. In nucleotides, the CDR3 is TGTGCCAGCAGTTTGCAGTATAATTCACCCCTCCACTTT. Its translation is CASSLQYNSPLHF.

CDR3 residues: CASSQTGESTDTQYF. In DNA form, the CDR3 reads TGCGCCAGCAGCCAGACAGGGGAAAGCACAGATACGCAGTATTTT. The rearrangement joins TRBV10-1 to TRBJ2-3; TRBD1 agrees at 8 bases. This CDR3 is 15 amino acids long. V lost 6 bases and J lost 0; bases outside the gene matches: 5. Looked up from germline, CDR1 is WNHNN and CDR2 is SYGVQD (reference sequence).

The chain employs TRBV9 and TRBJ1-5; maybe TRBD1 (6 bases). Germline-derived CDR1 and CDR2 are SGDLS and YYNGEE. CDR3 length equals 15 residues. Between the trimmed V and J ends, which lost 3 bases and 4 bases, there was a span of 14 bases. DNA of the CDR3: TGTGCCAGCAGCGCAGGGGCAGGGGAAAATCAGCCCCAGCATTTT. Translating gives CASSAGAGENQPQHF.